This TCR beta chain was sequenced during a study of tumor-infiltrating lymphocytes in primary liver carcinoma. In the study overall: The patient population consisted of men and women between 30 and 69 years of age.

Study-wide findings and caveats: Tumors had a significantly higher top-250-clone fraction than blood (p = 0.039). There were only about 7-25% of top clones found in all five tumor regions.

A primer matching the constant region was used to make TCR beta cDNA from 500 to 650 ng of total RNA. Libraries covering TCR beta were generated through three nested multiplex PCR rounds (using a slightly modified ARM-PCR). In the first two PCR rounds, TRBV1-TRBV30 forward primers were paired with a C-beta reverse primer, and each round lasted approximately 9 cycles. TCRdb used MiXCR to reprocess the multiplex PCR reads, holding one entry per CDR3 protein. Altogether fewer than 90,000 distinct CDR3 sequences are present, 55% to 85% being singletons, with the ten largest covering around 19%. Remarks on this clonotype: The antigen remains unidentified. The CDR3 does not end in the conserved phenylalanine or tryptophan, so this is likely a read error.

CDR3 size: 14 residues. Germline lookup yields CDR1 SGHAT and CDR2 FQNNGV. The study co-extracted DNA and RNA from around 20-30 mg of unsorted bulk tissue. This receptor was taken from a man aged 35 to 55 with primary liver carcinoma and hepatitis B virus infection. The rearrangement links TRBV11-2 to TRBJ2-7; no definite D call. The specimen sequenced was liver tumor tissue from sampling region 1. Regarding subset: tumor region T1, superior pole. CDR3 DNA sequence: TGTGCCAGCAGCTTAGTAGTCCTCTCCTACGGGCAGTACCTC. Residues: CASSLVVLSYGQYL.